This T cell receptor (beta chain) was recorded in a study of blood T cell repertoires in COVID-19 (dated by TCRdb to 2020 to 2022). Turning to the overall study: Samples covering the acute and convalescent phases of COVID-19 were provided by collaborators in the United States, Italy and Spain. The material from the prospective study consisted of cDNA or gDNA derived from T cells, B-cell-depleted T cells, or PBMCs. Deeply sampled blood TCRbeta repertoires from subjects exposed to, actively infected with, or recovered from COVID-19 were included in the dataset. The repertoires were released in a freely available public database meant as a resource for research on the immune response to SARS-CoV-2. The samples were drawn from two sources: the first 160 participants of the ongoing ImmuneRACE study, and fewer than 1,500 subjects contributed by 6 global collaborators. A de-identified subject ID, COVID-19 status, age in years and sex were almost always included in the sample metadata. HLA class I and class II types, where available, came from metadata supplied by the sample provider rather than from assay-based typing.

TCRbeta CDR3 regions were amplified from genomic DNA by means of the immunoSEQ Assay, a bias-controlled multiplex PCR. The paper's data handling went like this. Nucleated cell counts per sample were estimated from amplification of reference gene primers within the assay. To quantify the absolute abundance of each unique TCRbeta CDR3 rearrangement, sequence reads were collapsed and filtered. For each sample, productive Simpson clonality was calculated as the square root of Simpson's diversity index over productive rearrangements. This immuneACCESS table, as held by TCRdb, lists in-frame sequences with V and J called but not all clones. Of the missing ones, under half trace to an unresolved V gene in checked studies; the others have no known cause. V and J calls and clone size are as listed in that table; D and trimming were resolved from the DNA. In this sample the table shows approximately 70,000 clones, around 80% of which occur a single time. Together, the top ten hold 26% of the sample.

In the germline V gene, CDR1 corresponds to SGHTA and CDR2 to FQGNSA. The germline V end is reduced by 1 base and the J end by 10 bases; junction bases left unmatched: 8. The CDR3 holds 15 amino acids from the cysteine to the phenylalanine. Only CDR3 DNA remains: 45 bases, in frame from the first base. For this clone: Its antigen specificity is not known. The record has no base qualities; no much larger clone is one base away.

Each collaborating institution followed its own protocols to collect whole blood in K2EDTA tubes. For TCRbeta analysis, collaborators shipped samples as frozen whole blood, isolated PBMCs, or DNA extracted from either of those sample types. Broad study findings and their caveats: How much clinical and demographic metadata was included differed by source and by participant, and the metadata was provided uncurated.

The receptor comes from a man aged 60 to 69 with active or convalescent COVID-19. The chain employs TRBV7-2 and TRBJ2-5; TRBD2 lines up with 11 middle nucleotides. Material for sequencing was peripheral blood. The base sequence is TGTGCCAGCAGCTTAGGGGGACTAGCGGTACGCGACCAGTACTTC. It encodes CASSLGGLAVRDQYF.